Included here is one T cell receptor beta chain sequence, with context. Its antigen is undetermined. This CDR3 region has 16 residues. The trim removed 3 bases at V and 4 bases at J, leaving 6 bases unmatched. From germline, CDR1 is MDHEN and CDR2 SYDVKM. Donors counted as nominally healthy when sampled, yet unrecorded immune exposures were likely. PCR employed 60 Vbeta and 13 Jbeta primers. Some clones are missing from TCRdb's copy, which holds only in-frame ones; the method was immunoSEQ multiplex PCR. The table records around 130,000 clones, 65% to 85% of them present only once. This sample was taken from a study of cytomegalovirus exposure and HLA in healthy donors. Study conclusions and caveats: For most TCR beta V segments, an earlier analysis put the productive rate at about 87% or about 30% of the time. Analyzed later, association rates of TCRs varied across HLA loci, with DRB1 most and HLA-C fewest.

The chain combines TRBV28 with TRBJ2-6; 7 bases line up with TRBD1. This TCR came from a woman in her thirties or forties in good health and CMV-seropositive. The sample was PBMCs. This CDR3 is CASSLAGGMGANVLTF. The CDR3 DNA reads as TGTGCCAGCAGTTTGGCAGGGGGTATGGGGGCCAACGTCCTGACTTTC.